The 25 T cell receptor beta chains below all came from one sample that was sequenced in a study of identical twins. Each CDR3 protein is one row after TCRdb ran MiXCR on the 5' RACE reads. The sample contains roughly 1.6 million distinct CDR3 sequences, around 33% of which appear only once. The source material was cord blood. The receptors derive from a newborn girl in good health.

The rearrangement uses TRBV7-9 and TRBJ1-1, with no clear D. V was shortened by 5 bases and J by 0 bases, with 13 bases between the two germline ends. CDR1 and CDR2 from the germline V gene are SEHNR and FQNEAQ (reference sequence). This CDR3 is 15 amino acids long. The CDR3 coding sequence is TGTGCCAGCAGCATTTTTGGTTCCATGAACACTGAAGCTTTCTTT. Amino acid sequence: CASSIFGSMNTEAFF.

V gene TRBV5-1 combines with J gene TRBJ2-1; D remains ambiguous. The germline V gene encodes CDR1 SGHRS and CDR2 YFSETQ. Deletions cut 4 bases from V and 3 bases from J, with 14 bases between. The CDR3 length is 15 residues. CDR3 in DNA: TGCGCCAGCAGCCACCTAGTTAGGGACTACAATGAGCAGTTCTTC. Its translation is CASSHLVRDYNEQFF.

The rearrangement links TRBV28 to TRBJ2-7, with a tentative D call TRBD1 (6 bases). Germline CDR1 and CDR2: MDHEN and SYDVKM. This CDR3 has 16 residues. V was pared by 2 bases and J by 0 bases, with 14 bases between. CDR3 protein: CASSLVTGPSSYEQYF. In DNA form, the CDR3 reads TGTGCCAGCAGTTTAGTGACAGGTCCTAGCTCCTACGAGCAGTACTTC.

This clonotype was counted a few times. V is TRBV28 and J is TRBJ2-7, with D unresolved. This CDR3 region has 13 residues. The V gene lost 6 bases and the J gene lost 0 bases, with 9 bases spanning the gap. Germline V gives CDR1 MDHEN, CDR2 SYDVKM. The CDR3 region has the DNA TGTGCCAGCAGCTCACCCCTCTCCTACGAGCAGTACTTC. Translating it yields CASSSPLSYEQYF.

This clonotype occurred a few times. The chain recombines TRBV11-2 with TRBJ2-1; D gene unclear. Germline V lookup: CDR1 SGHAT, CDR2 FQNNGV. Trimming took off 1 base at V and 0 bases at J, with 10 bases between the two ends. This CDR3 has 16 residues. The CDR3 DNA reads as TGTGCCAGCAGCTTAGGGGTAGGGATCTCCTACAATGAGCAGTTCTTC. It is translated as CASSLGVGISYNEQFF. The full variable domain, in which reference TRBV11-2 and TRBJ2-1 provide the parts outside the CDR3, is EAGVAQSPRYKIIEKRQSVAFWCNPISGHATLYWYQQILGQGPKLLIQFQNNGVVDDSQLPKDRFSAERLKGVDSTLKIQPAKLEDSAVYLCASSLGVGISYNEQFFGPGTRLTVL.

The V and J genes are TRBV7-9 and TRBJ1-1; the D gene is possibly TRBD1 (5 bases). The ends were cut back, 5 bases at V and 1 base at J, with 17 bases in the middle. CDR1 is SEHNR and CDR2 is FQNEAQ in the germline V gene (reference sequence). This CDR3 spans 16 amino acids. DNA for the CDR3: TGTGCCAGCAGCGCTCGACAGCTAAAATCGAACACTGAAGCTTTCTTT. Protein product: CASSARQLKSNTEAFF.

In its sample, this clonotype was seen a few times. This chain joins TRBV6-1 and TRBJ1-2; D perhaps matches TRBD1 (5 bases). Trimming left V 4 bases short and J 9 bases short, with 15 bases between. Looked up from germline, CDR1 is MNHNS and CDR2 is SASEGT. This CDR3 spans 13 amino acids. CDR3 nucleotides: TGTGCCAGCAGTGGCCGACCAGGGTTGAGCTACACCTTC. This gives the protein CASSGRPGLSYTF.

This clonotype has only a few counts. As DNA, the CDR3 is TGTGCCAGTAGTATAGGGGGATGGCGGACCAGCTCCTACGAGCAGTACTTC. As protein: CASSIGGWRTSSYEQYF. This rearrangement joins TRBV19 to TRBJ2-7, with D uncertain. V lost 1 base and J lost 0, with 16 bases in between. The CDR3 sequence is 17 residues long. Germline V gives CDR1 LNHDA, CDR2 SQIVND (reference sequence).

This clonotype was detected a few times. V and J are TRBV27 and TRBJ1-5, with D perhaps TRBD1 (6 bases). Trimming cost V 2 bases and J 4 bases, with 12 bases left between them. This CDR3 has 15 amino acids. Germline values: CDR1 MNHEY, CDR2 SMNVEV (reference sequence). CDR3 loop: CASSLTTGTNQPQHF. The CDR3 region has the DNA TGTGCCAGCAGTTTAACCACCGGGACAAATCAGCCCCAGCATTTT.

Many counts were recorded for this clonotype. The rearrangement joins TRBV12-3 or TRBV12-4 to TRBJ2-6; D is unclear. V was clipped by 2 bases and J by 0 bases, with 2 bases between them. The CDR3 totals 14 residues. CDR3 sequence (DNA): TGTGCCAGCAGTTTACACTCTGGGGCCAACGTCCTGACTTTC. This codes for CASSLHSGANVLTF.

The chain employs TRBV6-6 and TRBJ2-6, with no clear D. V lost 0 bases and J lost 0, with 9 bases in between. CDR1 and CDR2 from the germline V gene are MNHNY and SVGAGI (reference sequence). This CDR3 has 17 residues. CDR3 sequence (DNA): TGTGCCAGCAGTTACTCGTCGGTGGTCTCTGGGGCCAACGTCCTGACTTTC. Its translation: CASSYSSVVSGANVLTF.

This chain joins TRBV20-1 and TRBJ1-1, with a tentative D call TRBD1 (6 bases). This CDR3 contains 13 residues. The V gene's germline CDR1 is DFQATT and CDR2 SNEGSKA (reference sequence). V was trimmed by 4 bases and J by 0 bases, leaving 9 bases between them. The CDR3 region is CSATGELNTEAFF. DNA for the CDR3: TGCAGTGCTACAGGGGAGTTGAACACTGAAGCTTTCTTT.

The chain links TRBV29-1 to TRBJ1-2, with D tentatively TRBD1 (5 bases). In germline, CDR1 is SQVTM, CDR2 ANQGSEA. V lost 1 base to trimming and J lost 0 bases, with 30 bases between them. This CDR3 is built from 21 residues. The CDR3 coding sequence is TGCAGCGTTGAAGGATTCCGGTCCCCTGGGGACGGGGGGGGTTCTAACTATGGCTACACCTTC. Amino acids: CSVEGFRSPGDGGGSNYGYTF.

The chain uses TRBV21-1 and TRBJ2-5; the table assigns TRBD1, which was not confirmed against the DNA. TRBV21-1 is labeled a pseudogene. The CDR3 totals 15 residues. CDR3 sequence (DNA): TGTGCCAGCAGCAAAACCCGGGACTATCAAGAGACCCAGTACTTC. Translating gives CASSKTRDYQETQYF.

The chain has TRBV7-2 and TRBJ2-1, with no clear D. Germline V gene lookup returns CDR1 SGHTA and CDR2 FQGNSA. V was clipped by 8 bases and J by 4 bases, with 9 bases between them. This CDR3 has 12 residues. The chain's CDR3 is CASGILYNEQFF. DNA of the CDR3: TGTGCCAGCGGGATTTTGTACAATGAGCAGTTCTTC. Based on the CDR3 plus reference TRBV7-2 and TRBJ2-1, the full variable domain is GAGVSQSPSNKVTEKGKDVELRCDPISGHTALYWYRQSLGQGLEFLIYFQGNSAPDKSGLPSDRFSAERTGGSVSTLTIQRTQQEDSAVYLCASGILYNEQFFGPGTRLTVL.

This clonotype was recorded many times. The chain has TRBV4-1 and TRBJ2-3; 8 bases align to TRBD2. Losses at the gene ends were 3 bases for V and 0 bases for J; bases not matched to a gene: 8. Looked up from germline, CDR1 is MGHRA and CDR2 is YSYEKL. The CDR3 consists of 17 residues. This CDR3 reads CASSQPRLAPSTDTQYF. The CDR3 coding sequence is TGCGCCAGCAGCCAGCCCCGACTAGCGCCTAGCACAGATACGCAGTATTTT.

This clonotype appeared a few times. CDR3 protein: CASSQAGLGLARTDTQYF. The CDR3 nucleotides read TGTGCCAGCAGCCAAGCAGGGCTAGGACTAGCGCGCACAGATACGCAGTATTTT. The V and J genes are TRBV14 and TRBJ2-3, with TRBD2 identical over 9 bases. The germline V gene has CDR1 SGHDN and CDR2 FVKESK. The junction had 9 bases not matched to a gene; V was cut back by 1 base and J by 1 base. The CDR3 runs to 18 residues.

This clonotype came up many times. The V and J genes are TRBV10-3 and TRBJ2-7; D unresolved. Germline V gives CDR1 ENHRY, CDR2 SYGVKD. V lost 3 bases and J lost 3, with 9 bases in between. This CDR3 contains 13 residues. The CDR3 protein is CAISDSASYEQYF. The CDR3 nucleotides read TGTGCCATCAGTGACTCTGCAAGCTACGAGCAGTACTTC.

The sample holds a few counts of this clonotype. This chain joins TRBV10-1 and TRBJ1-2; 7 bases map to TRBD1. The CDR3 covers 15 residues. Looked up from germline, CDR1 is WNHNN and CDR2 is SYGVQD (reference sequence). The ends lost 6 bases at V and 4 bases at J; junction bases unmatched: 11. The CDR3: CASSPGQADFYGYTF. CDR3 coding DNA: TGCGCCAGCAGCCCTGGACAGGCGGACTTCTATGGCTACACCTTC.

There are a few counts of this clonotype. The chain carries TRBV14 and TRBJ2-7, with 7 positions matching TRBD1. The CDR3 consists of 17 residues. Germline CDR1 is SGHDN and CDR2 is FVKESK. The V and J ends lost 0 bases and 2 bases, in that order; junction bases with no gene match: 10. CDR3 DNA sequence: TGTGCCAGCAGCCAAGATCCAGGACAGGAGGACGCCTACGAGCAGTACTTC. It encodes CASSQDPGQEDAYEQYF.

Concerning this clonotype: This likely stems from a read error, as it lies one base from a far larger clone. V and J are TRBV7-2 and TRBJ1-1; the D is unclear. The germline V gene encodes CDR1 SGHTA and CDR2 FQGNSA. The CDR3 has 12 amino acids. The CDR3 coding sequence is TGTGCCGGCAGCTTAAGGAACACTGAAGCTTTCTTT. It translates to CAGSLRNTEAFF.

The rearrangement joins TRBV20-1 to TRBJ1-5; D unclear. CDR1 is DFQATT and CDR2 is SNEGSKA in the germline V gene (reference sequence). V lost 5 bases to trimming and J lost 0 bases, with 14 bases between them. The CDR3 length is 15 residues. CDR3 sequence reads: CSAQAGDYSNQPQHF. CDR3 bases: TGCAGTGCTCAGGCAGGAGACTATAGCAATCAGCCCCAGCATTTT.

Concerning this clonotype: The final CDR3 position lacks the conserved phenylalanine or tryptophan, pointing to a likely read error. The chain's CDR3 is CASSLSRTDTQYS. The CDR3 DNA reads TGTGCCAGCAGTTTATCCAGAACAGATACGCAGTATTCT. The J gene is TRBJ2-3, the V gene TRBV12-3 or TRBV12-4; the D is unclear. V shed 2 bases and J shed 3 bases, with 6 bases lying between them. The CDR3 loop spans 13 amino acids.

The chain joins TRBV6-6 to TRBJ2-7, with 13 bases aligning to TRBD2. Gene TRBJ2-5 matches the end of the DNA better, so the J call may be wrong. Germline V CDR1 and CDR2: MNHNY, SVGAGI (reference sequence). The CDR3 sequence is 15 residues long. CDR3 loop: CASKGLAGTGETQYF. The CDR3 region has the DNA TGTGCCAGCAAGGGACTAGCGGGGACGGGGGAGACCCAGTACTTC.

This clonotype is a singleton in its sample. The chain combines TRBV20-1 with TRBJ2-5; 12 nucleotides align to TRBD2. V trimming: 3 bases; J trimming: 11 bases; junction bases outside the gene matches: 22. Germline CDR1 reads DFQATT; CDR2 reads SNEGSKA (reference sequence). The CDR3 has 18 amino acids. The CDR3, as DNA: TGCAGTGCTAGCCCAATCCCGACTAGCGGGGGTCAATACAATGAGCAGTACTTC. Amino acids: CSASPIPTSGGQYNEQYF.